The 15 T cell receptor beta chains presented below share a single source sample, sequenced in a study of a mutant IDH1 vaccine in newly diagnosed glioma. Described time point: baseline, week 1 (first vaccination visit). As to treatment: pre-vaccination baseline after standard-of-care therapy. TCRdb's copy holds only in-frame clones and misses some; the assay was immunoSEQ multiplex PCR. The data contain about 92,000 clones, about four fifths of them singletons. Source: PBMCs, taken from a glioma patient treated with radiotherapy, temozolomide or both. The receptor source for this set is a man aged 35 to 55 with glioma.

This clone was picked up a small number of times. V and J are TRBV7-2 and TRBJ1-1, with D perhaps TRBD1 (6 bases). The CDR3 is made up of 12 amino acids. Germline CDR1 reads SGHTA; CDR2 reads FQGNSA. Trimming pared 3 bases from V and 5 bases from J, leaving 7 bases between. CDR3 protein: CASSLGATEAFF. CDR3 nucleotides: TGTGCCAGCAGCTTGGGGGCGACTGAAGCTTTCTTT.

This rearrangement joins TRBV6-1 to TRBJ1-1; a possible D gene is TRBD1 (5 bases). The CDR3 totals 14 residues. Germline values: CDR1 MNHNS, CDR2 SASEGT. Trimming left V 2 bases short and J 6 bases short, with 13 bases between. The CDR3 coding sequence is TGTGCCAGCAGTGAATCGGGGGGTAGGGCTGAAGCTTTCTTT. This encodes CASSESGGRAEAFF.

This clone is a singleton in its sample. The V and J genes are TRBV4-3 and TRBJ2-7; TRBD2 matches 8 bases. The germline gives CDR1 LGHNA, CDR2 YSLEER. V shed 1 base and J 7 bases; nucleotides not matched to a gene: 9. The CDR3 sequence is 15 residues long. The CDR3 reads CASSQGLAAGVEQYF. The CDR3 DNA follows: TGCGCCAGCAGCCAAGGTCTCGCAGCGGGAGTTGAGCAGTACTTC.

This rearrangement joins TRBV9 to TRBJ2-1, with TRBD1 identical over 8 bases. There are 16 residues in the CDR3. Per germline, CDR1 SGDLS and CDR2 YYNGEE. V gave up 3 bases and J gave up 2 bases; unmatched junction bases: 7. The CDR3 DNA reads as TGTGCCAGCAGCGGACCGACAGGGGCTACCTACAATGAGCAGTTCTTC. Protein sequence: CASSGPTGATYNEQFF.

J is TRBJ2-3 and V is TRBV5-1, with D perhaps TRBD2 (5 bases). CDR1 and CDR2 from the germline V gene are SGHRS and YFSETQ. The CDR3 covers 14 residues. V dropped 1 base and J dropped 2 bases, with 8 bases sitting between them. This CDR3 reads CASSLSSYTDTQYF. For the CDR3, the DNA is TGCGCCAGCAGCTTGTCTAGCTACACAGATACGCAGTATTTT.

V gene TRBV2 combines with J gene TRBJ1-5; the D gene is possibly TRBD1 (5 bases). The CDR3 is 16 residues long. Between the trimmed V and J ends, which lost 2 bases and 6 bases, there was a span of 17 bases. Germline CDR1 reads SNHLY; CDR2 reads FYNNEI. This chain's CDR3 is CASSEWGGSLRQPQHF. In DNA, the CDR3 is TGTGCCAGCAGTGAATGGGGGGGTAGTCTCCGTCAGCCCCAGCATTTT.

This clone appeared once. The V and J genes are TRBV27 and TRBJ2-7; possible D gene TRBD1, 7 bases. Between the trimmed V and J ends, which lost 2 bases and 5 bases, there was a span of 10 bases. The CDR3 length is 13 residues. CDR1 is MNHEY and CDR2 is SMNVEV in the germline V gene (reference sequence). CDR3 sequence: CASSLQGGHEQYF. CDR3 coding DNA: TGTGCCAGCAGTTTACAGGGGGGCCACGAGCAGTACTTC.

CDR3: CASSPRLAGETGELFF. In nucleotides, the CDR3 is TGTGCCAGCTCACCACGCCTAGCGGGAGAAACCGGGGAGCTGTTTTTT. The rearrangement uses TRBV18 and TRBJ2-2, with 10 bases aligning to TRBD2. This CDR3 has 16 residues. With V trimmed by 1 base and J by 5 bases, 4 bases remained unmatched. Germline CDR1 and CDR2: KGHSH and LQKENI.

The J gene is TRBJ1-2, the V gene TRBV10-3, with 7 nucleotides matching TRBD1. This CDR3 region has 14 residues. V was clipped by 4 bases and J by 4 bases; unmatched bases: 6. The germline gives CDR1 ENHRY, CDR2 SYGVKD. CDR3 DNA sequence: TGTGCCATCAGTGGGGAGACAGGGAGCTATGGCTACACCTTC. Protein: CAISGETGSYGYTF.

V is TRBV4-3 and J is TRBJ1-2; possible D gene TRBD1, 6 bases. This CDR3 spans 14 amino acids. V lost 4 bases and J 2 bases, leaving 11 bases between the germline ends. Germline V gene sequence: CDR1 LGHNA, CDR2 YSLEER. The CDR3 loop is CASSPDRVNYGYTF. The CDR3, as DNA: TGCGCCAGCAGCCCGGACAGAGTGAACTATGGCTACACCTTC.

This clone has more than one count but fewer than ten. The chain has TRBV4-2 and TRBJ2-5; 9 bases fit TRBD2. Germline assignment: CDR1 LGHNA and CDR2 YNFKEQ. J gave up 4 bases and V 3 bases, and 9 bases lay outside the gene matches. This CDR3 has 16 residues. CDR3 DNA sequence: TGTGCCAGCAGCCATGGGACTAGCCCAGGTCGAGAGACCCAGTACTTC. Its translation: CASSHGTSPGRETQYF.

This clone has only one observation. The chain uses TRBV14 and TRBJ1-4; D is possibly TRBD1 (6 bases). CDR1 SGHDN and CDR2 FVKESK come from the germline V gene. The CDR3 runs 16 residues. Trimming took 0 bases from V and 4 from J, leaving 12 bases between them. CDR3 sequence reads: CASSQELRQVNEKLFF. The DNA for the CDR3 is TGTGCCAGCAGCCAAGAGTTGCGACAGGTTAATGAAAAACTGTTTTTT.

The sample holds one count of this clone. The rearrangement uses TRBV5-5 and TRBJ1-6; 7 nucleotides agree with TRBD1. Unmatched junction bases numbered 2, after V lost 0 bases and J lost 5 bases. Looked up from germline, CDR1 is SGHKS and CDR2 is YYEKEE (reference sequence). The CDR3 length is 15 residues. CDR3 sequence: CASSLEGTDNSPLHF. CDR3 in DNA: TGTGCCAGCAGCTTGGAAGGGACAGATAATTCACCCCTCCACTTT.

The rearrangement uses TRBV6-5 and TRBJ2-1; D unclear. V lost 6 bases, J lost 6 bases, and 12 bases lay in between. The CDR3 is made up of 13 amino acids. The germline V gene has CDR1 MNHEY and CDR2 SVGAGI. CDR3 in amino acids: CASSTRWANEQFF. For the CDR3, the DNA is TGTGCCAGCAGCACCCGGTGGGCCAATGAGCAGTTCTTC.

This clone was seen a handful of times. The CDR3 nucleotides read TGCGCCAGCACCCGGGGACAGGGCGTCGGCTACACCTTC. Translation gives CASTRGQGVGYTF. The rearrangement links TRBV10-2 to TRBJ1-2, with 9 bases aligning to TRBD1. The CDR3 contains 13 residues. V trimming: 7 bases; J trimming: 8 bases; junction bases outside the gene matches: 8. Germline CDR1 WSHSY, CDR2 SAAADI.